This T cell receptor beta chain was observed in a study of cytomegalovirus exposure and HLA in healthy donors. Study-wide findings and caveats: CMV serostatus stood as the only immune exposure information on hand. TCR beta chains associated with HLA were, in a later analysis, more clonally expanded than equally common others.

The PCR used 60 Vbeta and 13 Jbeta primers. Profiling relied on immunoSEQ multiplex PCR, and the TCRdb table lists in-frame clones only, not all of them. The repertoire consists of 100,000 or so clones, with around 78% occurring once and the leading ten covering around 4.6%. The V end lost 6 bases, the J end lost 4 bases, and 13 bases lay between the germline ends. Per the germline V gene, CDR1 is LGHNT and CDR2 is FRNRAP. This CDR3 has 14 amino acids. Concerning this clone: Its target is unknown.

The chain links TRBV12-5 to TRBJ1-5, with TRBD1 as a possible D gene (5 bases). This receptor was identified in a middle-aged woman in good health and CMV-seropositive. The material sequenced was PBMCs. The CDR3 is CASGELGGNQPQHF. As DNA, the CDR3 is TGTGCTAGTGGAGAATTGGGGGGAAATCAGCCCCAGCATTTT.